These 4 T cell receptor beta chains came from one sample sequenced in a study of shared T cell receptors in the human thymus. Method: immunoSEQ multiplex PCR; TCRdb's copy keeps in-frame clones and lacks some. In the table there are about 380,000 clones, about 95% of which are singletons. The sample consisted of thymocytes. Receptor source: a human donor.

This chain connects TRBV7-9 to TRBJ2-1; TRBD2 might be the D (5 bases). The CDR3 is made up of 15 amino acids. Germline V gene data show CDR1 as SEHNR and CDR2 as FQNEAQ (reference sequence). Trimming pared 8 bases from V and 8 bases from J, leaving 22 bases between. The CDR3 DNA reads TGTGCCAGCGGCTCCGTTCGGACTCCAAGTCATGAGCAGTTCTTC. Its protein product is CASGSVRTPSHEQFF.

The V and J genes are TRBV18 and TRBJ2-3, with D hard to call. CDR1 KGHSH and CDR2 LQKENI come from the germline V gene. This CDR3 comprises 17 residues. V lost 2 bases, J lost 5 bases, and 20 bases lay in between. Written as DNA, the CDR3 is TGTGCCAGCTCACCAAGGTGGGCGGTTGGCCAAATAGATACGCAGTATTTT. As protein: CASSPRWAVGQIDTQYF. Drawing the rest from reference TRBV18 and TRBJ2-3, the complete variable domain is NAGVMQNPRHLVRRRGQEARLRCSPMKGHSHVYWYRQLPEEGLKFMVYLQKENIIDESGMPKERFSAEFPKEGPSILRIQQVVRGDSAAYFCASSPRWAVGQIDTQYFGPGTRLTVL.

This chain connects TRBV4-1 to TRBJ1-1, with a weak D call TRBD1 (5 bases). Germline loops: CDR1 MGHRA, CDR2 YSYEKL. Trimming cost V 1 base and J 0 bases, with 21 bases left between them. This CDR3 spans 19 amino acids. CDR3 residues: CASSQGLTATNSLNTEAFF. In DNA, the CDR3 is TGCGCCAGCAGCCAAGGGTTGACAGCTACGAACTCTTTGAACACTGAAGCTTTCTTT.

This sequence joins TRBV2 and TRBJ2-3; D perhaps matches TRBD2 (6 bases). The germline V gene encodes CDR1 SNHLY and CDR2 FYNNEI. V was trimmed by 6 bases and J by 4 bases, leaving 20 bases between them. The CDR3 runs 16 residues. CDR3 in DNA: TGTGCCAGCAGCAAAGGGGTAGTACTAGCACCAGATACGCAGTATTTT. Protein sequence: CASSKGVVLAPDTQYF.